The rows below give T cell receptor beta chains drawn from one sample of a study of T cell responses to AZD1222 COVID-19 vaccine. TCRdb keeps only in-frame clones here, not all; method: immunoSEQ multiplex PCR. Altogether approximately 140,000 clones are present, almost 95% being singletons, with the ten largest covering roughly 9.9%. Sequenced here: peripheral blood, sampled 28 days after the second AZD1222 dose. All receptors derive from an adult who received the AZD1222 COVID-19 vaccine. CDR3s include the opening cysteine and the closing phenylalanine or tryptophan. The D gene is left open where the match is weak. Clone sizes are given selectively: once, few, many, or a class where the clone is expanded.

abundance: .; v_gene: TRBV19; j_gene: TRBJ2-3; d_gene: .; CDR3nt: TGTGCCAGTAGTACTACAGACACTAGCACAGATACGCAGTATTTT; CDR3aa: CASSTTDTSTDTQYF
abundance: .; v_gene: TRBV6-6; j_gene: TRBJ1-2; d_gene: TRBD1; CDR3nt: TGTGCCAGCAGGCCCGGGGGGGGACAGGGTGCCTATGGCTACACCTTC; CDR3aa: CASRPGGGQGAYGYTF
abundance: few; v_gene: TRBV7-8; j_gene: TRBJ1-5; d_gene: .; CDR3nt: TGTGCCAGCAGCGCCGCGGGGATTGGCAATCAGCCCCAGCATTTT; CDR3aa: CASSAAGIGNQPQHF
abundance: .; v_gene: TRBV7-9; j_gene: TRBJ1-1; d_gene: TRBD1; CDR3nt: TGTGCCAGCAGCTGGGAGACAGGGGGCGCAGGTAGCACTGAAGCTTTCTTT; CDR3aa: CASSWETGGAGSTEAFF
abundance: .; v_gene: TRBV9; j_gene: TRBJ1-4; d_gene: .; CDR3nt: TGTGCCAGCAGCCCAGGCTCGGGGACTAATGAAAAACTGTTTTTT; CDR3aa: CASSPGSGTNEKLFF
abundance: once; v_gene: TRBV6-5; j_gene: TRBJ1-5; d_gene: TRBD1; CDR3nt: TGTGCCAGCAGCGGGACAGGCAATCAGCCCCAGCATTTT; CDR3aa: CASSGTGNQPQHF
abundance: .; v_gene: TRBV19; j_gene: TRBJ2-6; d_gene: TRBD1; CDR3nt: TGTGCCAGTAGTATGGAACGACAGGGGAGCTTTGGGGCCAACGTCCTGACTTTC; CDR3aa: CASSMERQGSFGANVLTF
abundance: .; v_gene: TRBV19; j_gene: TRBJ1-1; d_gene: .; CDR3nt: TGTGCCAGTAGTGTGGGGCGGAACACTGAAGCTTTCTTT; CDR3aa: CASSVGRNTEAFF
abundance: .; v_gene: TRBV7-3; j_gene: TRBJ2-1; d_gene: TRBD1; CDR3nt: TGTGCCAGCAGCATATCCGGGACAGGGAATGAGCAGTTCTTC; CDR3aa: CASSISGTGNEQFF
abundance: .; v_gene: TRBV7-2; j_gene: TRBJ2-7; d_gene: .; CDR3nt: TGTGCCAGCAGCCGAGAAACCTACGAGCAGTACTTC; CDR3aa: CASSRETYEQYF
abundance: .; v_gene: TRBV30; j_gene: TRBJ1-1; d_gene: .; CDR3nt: TGTGCCTGGAGTTTGGAAATGAACACTGAAGCTTTCTTT; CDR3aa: CAWSLEMNTEAFF
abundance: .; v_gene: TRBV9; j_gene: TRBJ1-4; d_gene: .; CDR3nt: TGTGCCAGCAGCGTAGATAGTGAAAAACTGTTTTTT; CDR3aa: CASSVDSEKLFF
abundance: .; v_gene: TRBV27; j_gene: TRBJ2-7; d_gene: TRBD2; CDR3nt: TGTGCCAGCCGTCAGCGGGAGACCTACGAGCAGTACTTC; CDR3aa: CASRQRETYEQYF
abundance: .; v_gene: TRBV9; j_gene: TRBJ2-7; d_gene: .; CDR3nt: TGTGCCAGCAGCGTATCGGAGGAAAATTCCTACGAGCAGTACTTC; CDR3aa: CASSVSEENSYEQYF
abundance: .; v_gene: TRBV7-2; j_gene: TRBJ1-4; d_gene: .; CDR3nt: TGTGCCAGCCGCGGACTTCGGAATGAAAAACTGTTTTTT; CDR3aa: CASRGLRNEKLFF
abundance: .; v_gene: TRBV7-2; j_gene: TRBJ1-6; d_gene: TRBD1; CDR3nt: TGTGCCAGCAGCTTAGTGGACAGGGGGCTGTCTTCACCCCTCCACTTT; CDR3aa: CASSLVDRGLSSPLHF
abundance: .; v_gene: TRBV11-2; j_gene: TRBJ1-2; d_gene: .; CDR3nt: TGTGCCAGCAGCGCGGATCCTCAGGGGGGCTACACCTTC; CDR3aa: CASSADPQGGYTF
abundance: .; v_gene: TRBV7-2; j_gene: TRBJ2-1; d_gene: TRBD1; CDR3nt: TGTGCCAGCAGGGAACAGGGGGGCCTATACAATGAGCAGTTCTTC; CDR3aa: CASREQGGLYNEQFF
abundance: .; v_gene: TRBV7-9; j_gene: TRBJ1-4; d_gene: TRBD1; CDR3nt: TGTGCCAGCAGCCCCGGGACAGGCCATGAAAAACTGTTTTTT; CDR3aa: CASSPGTGHEKLFF
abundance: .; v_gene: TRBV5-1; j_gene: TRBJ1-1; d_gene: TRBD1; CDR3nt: TGCGCCAGCAGCTTTTCAGGGGGGGTCACTGAAGCTTTCTTT; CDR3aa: CASSFSGGVTEAFF
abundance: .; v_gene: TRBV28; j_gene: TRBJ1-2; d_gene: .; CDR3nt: TGTGCCTGCTCCGGGCCCCAAGTTGAGGGCTACACCTTC; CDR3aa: CACSGPQVEGYTF
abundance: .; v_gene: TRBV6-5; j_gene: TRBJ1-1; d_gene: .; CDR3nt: TGTGCCAGCAGTTTCCCGGGGGCCCCTCGGGCTTTCTTT; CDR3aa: CASSFPGAPRAFF
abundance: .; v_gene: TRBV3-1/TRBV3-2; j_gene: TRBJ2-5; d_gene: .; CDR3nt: TGTGCCAGCAGCCCAGACACCCAAGAGACCCAGTACTTC; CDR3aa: CASSPDTQETQYF
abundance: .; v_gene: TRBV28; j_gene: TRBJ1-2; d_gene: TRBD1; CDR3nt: TGTGCCAGCAGTTCCAACAGGGGCTATGGCTACACCTTC; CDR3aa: CASSSNRGYGYTF
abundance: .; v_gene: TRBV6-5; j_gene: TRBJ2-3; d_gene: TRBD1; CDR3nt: TGTGCCAGCAGCCCAGGACAGGTCACAGATACGCAGTATTTT; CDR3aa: CASSPGQVTDTQYF
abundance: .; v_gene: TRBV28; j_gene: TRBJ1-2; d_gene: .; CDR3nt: TGTGCCAGCAGTTTATCCAGGGAGTTCTATGGCTACACCTTC; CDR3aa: CASSLSREFYGYTF
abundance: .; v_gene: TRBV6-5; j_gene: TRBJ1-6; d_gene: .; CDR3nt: TGTGCCAGCAGTTACCGGGGGCGGGATTCACCCCTCCACTTT; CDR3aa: CASSYRGRDSPLHF
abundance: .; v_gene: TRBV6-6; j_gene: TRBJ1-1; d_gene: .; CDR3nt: TGTGCCAGCAGTTCTAGGAACACTGAAGCTTTCTTT; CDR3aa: CASSSRNTEAFF
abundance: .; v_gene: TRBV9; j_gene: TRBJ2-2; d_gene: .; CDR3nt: TGTGCCAGCAGCGTCAGGCCTAATGACGGGGAGCTGTTTTTT; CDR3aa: CASSVRPNDGELFF
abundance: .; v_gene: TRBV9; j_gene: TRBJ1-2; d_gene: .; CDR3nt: TGTGCCAGCAGCGCCCTGGGGGGTTTGGATGGCTACACCTTC; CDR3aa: CASSALGGLDGYTF
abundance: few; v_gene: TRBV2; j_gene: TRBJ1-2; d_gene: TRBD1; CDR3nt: TGTGCCAGAAGGGACAGGGTATACTCCTTTGGCTACACCTTC; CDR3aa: CARRDRVYSFGYTF
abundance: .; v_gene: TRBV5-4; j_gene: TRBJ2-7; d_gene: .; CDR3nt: TGTGCCAGCAGCTACGACTGGTCCTACGAGCAGTACTTC; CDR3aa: CASSYDWSYEQYF
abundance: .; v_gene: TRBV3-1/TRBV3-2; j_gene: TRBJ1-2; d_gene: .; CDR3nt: TGTGCCAGCAGCACCTATCAGATGATGGGCTACACCTTC; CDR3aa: CASSTYQMMGYTF
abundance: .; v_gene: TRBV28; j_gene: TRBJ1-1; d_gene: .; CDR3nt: TGTGCCAGCAGTCTTGGGGAGGGTGAAGCTTTCTTT; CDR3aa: CASSLGEGEAFF
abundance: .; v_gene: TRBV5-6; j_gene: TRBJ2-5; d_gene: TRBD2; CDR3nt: TGTGCCAGCAGCTTGGCCGCGGGAGGCTATTACCAAGAGACCCAGTACTTC; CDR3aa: CASSLAAGGYYQETQYF
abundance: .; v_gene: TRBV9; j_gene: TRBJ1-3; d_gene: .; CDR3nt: TGTGCCAGCAGCGTAAGGCGGGGGGACAACTCTGGAAACACCATATATTTT; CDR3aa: CASSVRRGDNSGNTIYF
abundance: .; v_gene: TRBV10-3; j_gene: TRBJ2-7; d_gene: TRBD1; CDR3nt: TGTGCCATCAGAGCAAAGGACAGGGGTTACGAGCAGTACTTC; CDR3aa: CAIRAKDRGYEQYF
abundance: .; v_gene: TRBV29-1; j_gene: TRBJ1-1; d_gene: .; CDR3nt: TGCAGCGGAACAGGGAGCAAAGACACTGAAGCTTTCTTT; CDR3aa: CSGTGSKDTEAFF
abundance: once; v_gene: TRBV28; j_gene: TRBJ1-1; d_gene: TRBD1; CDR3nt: TGTGCCAGCACCTCATGGGAGGGGGCGGCTGAAGCTTTCTTT; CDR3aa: CASTSWEGAAEAFF
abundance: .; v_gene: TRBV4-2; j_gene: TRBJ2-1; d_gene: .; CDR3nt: TGTGCCAGCACCGAATCGGCCGAACGAGGCTCCTACAATGAGCAGTTCTTC; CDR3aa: CASTESAERGSYNEQFF
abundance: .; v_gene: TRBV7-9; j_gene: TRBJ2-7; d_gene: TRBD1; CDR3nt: TGTGCCAGCAGCCCACAGGGGCCCTCCTACGAGCAGTACTTC; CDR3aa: CASSPQGPSYEQYF
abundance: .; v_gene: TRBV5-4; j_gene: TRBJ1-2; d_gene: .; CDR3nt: TGTGCCAGCAGCCCAACAGGGTACGGCTACACCTTC; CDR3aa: CASSPTGYGYTF
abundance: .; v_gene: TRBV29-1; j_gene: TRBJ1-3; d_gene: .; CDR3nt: TGCAGCGGTGGACAGTCTGGAAACACCATATATTTT; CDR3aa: CSGGQSGNTIYF
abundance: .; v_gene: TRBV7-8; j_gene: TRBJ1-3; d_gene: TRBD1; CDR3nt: TGTGCCAGCAGCTTAAGACAGGGGCGCTCTCCAAGCTCTGGAAACACCATATATTTT; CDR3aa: CASSLRQGRSPSSGNTIYF